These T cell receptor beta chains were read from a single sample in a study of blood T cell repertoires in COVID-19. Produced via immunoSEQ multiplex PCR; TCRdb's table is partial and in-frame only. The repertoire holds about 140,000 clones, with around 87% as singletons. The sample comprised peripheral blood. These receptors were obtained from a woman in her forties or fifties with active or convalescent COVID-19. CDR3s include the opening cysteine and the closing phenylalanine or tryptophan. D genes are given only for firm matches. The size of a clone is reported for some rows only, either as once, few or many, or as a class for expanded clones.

CASTILVGSSPYNEQFF,TGTGCCAGCACCATCTTGGTTGGTAGCTCCCCCTACAATGAGCAGTTCTTC,TRBV5-6,TRBJ2-1,-,-
CASSQDTGRDIQYF,TGCGCCAGCAGCCAAGATACAGGGAGAGACATTCAGTACTTC,TRBV4-3,TRBJ2-4,-,-
CASSSRDRGSNQPQHF,TGTGCCAGCAGCTCCCGGGACAGGGGGTCCAATCAGCCCCAGCATTTT,TRBV7-4,TRBJ1-5,once,TRBD1
CASSTRQGLSEAFF,TGTGCCAGCAGCACCAGACAGGGTTTGTCTGAAGCTTTCTTT,TRBV9,TRBJ1-1,few,TRBD1
CASSSMSGAYSGNTIYF,TGCGCCAGCAGTTCCATGTCAGGCGCTTACTCTGGAAACACCATATATTTT,TRBV5-1,TRBJ1-3,-,-
CASSQGGTGSFYGYTF,TGCGCCAGCAGCCAAGGCGGGACAGGGAGTTTCTATGGCTACACCTTC,TRBV4-1,TRBJ1-2,-,TRBD1
CAISGTSEAFF,TGTGCCATCAGTGGGACTTCTGAAGCTTTCTTT,TRBV10-3,TRBJ1-1,-,-
CASGWTSGGSYNEQFF,TGTGCTAGTGGTTGGACTAGCGGGGGTTCCTACAATGAGCAGTTCTTC,TRBV12-5,TRBJ2-1,-,TRBD2
CASSSGTGGTYEQYF,TGTGCCAGCAGTTCCGGGACAGGGGGTACCTACGAGCAGTACTTC,TRBV7-9,TRBJ2-7,-,TRBD1
CASSLDGRGQETQYF,TGTGCTAGCAGCTTAGACGGGAGGGGGCAAGAGACCCAGTACTTC,TRBV7-7,TRBJ2-5,-,TRBD2
CASSVATRTSGRQNEQFF,TGTGCCAGCAGCGTAGCTACGAGAACTAGCGGAAGGCAGAATGAGCAGTTCTTC,TRBV9,TRBJ2-1,-,TRBD2
CAWSGQGPGDEQFF,TGTGCCTGGAGTGGACAGGGCCCCGGAGATGAGCAGTTCTTC,TRBV30,TRBJ2-1,few,TRBD1
CASSLGDSHTEAFF,TGTGCCAGCAGCTTAGGGGACAGTCACACTGAAGCTTTCTTT,TRBV7-9,TRBJ1-1,-,TRBD1
CASSQGTGGRGELFF,TGTGCCAGCAGCCAGGGGACAGGGGGCAGAGGGGAGCTGTTTTTT,TRBV3-1/TRBV3-2,TRBJ2-2,-,TRBD1
CASTRRAGGSNYEQYF,TGTGCCAGCACCCGCAGAGCGGGGGGCAGCAACTACGAGCAGTACTTC,TRBV27,TRBJ2-7,-,TRBD2
CASSAGTGGYEQYF,TGTGCCAGCAGCGCCGGGACAGGGGGTTACGAGCAGTACTTC,TRBV9,TRBJ2-7,-,TRBD1
CASSLGMGAEAFF,TGTGCCAGCAGCTTAGGTATGGGCGCTGAAGCTTTCTTT,TRBV11-2,TRBJ1-1,-,-
CASDRGGTGELFF,TGCGCCAGCGACAGGGGAGGCACCGGGGAGCTGTTTTTT,TRBV5-1,TRBJ2-2,few,TRBD1
CASSLAGQGKFNEKLFF,TGTGCCAGCAGCTTAGCCGGACAGGGAAAATTTAATGAAAAACTGTTTTTT,TRBV7-9,TRBJ1-4,-,TRBD1
CATSRDAGGLYYSGANVLTF,TGTGCCACCAGCAGGGACGCGGGGGGACTATATTACTCTGGGGCCAACGTCCTGACTTTC,TRBV15,TRBJ2-6,once,TRBD2
CASSSTGLGNSPLHF,TGTGCCAGTAGTTCTACAGGGTTAGGTAATTCACCCCTCCACTTT,TRBV19,TRBJ1-6,-,-
CASRSDRVEQFF,TGTGCCAGCAGGTCGGACAGGGTTGAGCAGTTCTTC,TRBV7-2,TRBJ2-1,-,TRBD1
CASSLSAGDQFYEQYF,TGTGCCAGCAGTTTATCGGCGGGGGATCAATTCTACGAGCAGTACTTC,TRBV27,TRBJ2-7,once,TRBD2
CASSYRQGRSNYGYTF,TGTGCCAGCAGTTACAGGCAGGGAAGGAGCAACTATGGCTACACCTTC,TRBV6-2/TRBV6-3,TRBJ1-2,-,-
CASSVQPGQVYGYTF,TGTGCCAGCAGCGTACAGCCGGGACAGGTTTATGGCTACACCTTC,TRBV9,TRBJ1-2,-,TRBD1
CASPGDSRNTEAFF,TGTGCCTCACCCGGGGACAGCCGGAACACTGAAGCTTTCTTT,TRBV30,TRBJ1-1,-,TRBD1
CASSGGQYNSPLHF,TGTGCCAGCAGTGGGGGACAGTATAATTCACCCCTCCACTTT,TRBV25-1,TRBJ1-6,once,TRBD1
CASSQGTGEFGEQFF,TGTGCCAGCAGCCAAGGGACAGGGGAATTCGGTGAGCAGTTCTTC,TRBV3-1/TRBV3-2,TRBJ2-1,-,TRBD1
CASSLPGPGGTQYF,TGTGCCAGCAGCTTACCGGGACCGGGGGGGACCCAGTACTTC,TRBV11-2,TRBJ2-5,-,TRBD2
CASSPLSLTSGEQYF,TGTGCCAGCTCACCACTGAGCTTGACTTCGGGCGAGCAGTACTTC,TRBV18,TRBJ2-7,-,-
CASSSAARIYYNEQFF,TGTGCCAGCAGTTCCGCGGCGAGAATTTACTACAATGAGCAGTTCTTC,TRBV28,TRBJ2-1,-,-
CAISGPGFGSETQYF,TGTGCCATCAGTGGCCCGGGGTTTGGCTCGGAGACCCAGTACTTC,TRBV10-3,TRBJ2-5,-,-
CSVVPTGDETQYF,TGCAGCGTTGTCCCGACAGGTGATGAGACCCAGTACTTC,TRBV29-1,TRBJ2-5,-,-